The clone carrying this TCR beta chain appeared a few times. Its antigen is unknown. The data belong to a study of neurological immune-mediated disorders. The wider study: The multiple sclerosis group of 34 included around 30 relapsing-remitting and 3 secondary progressive patients.

V was shortened by 1 base and J by 3 bases, with 9 bases between the two germline ends. The germline V gene encodes CDR1 LGHNA and CDR2 YNFKEQ. CDR3 size: 14 residues. Study outcomes and limitations: TCR-beta repertoires seemed private in all groups, with no expanded CDR3 amino acid sequences shared. When the repertoires were sorted by phylogenetic grouping, those of 18 of 34 multiple sclerosis patients ended up in one related-CDR3 cluster, a possible signature.

In TCRdb, the 5' RACE reads were re-called with MiXCR into one record per CDR3 protein. Here the sample spans more than 20,000 distinct CDR3 sequences, about 2.6% being singletons. This TCR came from a woman aged 45 to 65 with multiple sclerosis. The chain carries TRBV4-2 and TRBJ1-1; D is uncertain. Sequences were obtained from PBMCs. The CDR3 coding sequence is TGTGCCAGCAGCCAAGGGGTAGGAGACACTGAAGCTTTCTTT. Amino acids: CASSQGVGDTEAFF.